The 5 T cell receptor beta chains below were found in one sample sequenced in a study of cytomegalovirus exposure and HLA in healthy donors. PCR involved 60 Vbeta and 13 Jbeta primers. Assay: immunoSEQ multiplex PCR; the TCRdb copy retains only in-frame clones and omits some. The table shows around 97,000 clones, with roughly four fifths occurring only once. The sequenced sample was PBMCs. The receptors shown here come from a man between 35 and 55 years old in good health and CMV-seropositive.

This clone was counted a few times. The chain recombines TRBV5-1 with TRBJ2-2, with 9 bases that match TRBD2. J was trimmed by 4 bases and V by 7 bases; bases with no gene match: 17. The CDR3 runs to 18 residues. The germline V gene encodes CDR1 SGHRS and CDR2 YFSETQ. The CDR3 bases are TGCGCCAGCTCTCAGGGGGGTAGCGGGAGTCGCGGCACCGGGGAGCTGTTTTTT. Translating gives CASSQGGSGSRGTGELFF. Full variable domain (remainder filled in from reference TRBV5-1 and TRBJ2-2): KAGVTQTPRYLIKTRGQQVTLSCSPISGHRSVSWYQQTPGQGLQFLFEYFSETQRNKGNFPGRFSGRQFSNSRSEMNVSTLELGDSALYLCASSQGGSGSRGTGELFFGEGSRLTVL.

V usage is TRBV7-8 and J usage is TRBJ1-6; 7 bases are shared with TRBD1. Trimming removed 5 bases from V and 7 bases from J; junction bases left unmatched: 8. Germline CDR1 and CDR2: SGHVS and FQNEAQ. This CDR3 spans 15 amino acids. As DNA, the CDR3 is TGTGCCAGCAGCCCGGAACAGGGGCGGAATTCACCCCTCCACTTT. Residues: CASSPEQGRNSPLHF.

The J gene is TRBJ1-1, the V gene TRBV10-1; D gene unclear. The CDR3 totals 14 residues. Trimming stripped 3 bases from V and 0 bases from J, with 8 bases between. Germline CDR1 WNHNN, CDR2 SYGVQD (reference sequence). The CDR3 DNA is TGCGCCAGCAGTGAAAACAGTATGAACACTGAAGCTTTCTTT. It translates to CASSENSMNTEAFF.

This clone was recorded a few times. This chain connects TRBV5-1 to TRBJ1-4; the match to TRBD1 covers 8 bases. CDR3 size: 14 residues. The V segment lost 3 bases and the J segment 7 bases; nucleotides outside the gene matches: 5. Germline-derived CDR1 and CDR2 are SGHRS and YFSETQ. Here the CDR3 DNA reads TGCGCCAGCAGCTCTGGACAGGGACGTGAAAAACTGTTTTTT. Translation: CASSSGQGREKLFF.

V and J are TRBV27 and TRBJ1-2, with D tentatively TRBD1 (6 bases). V was shortened by 7 bases and J by 5 bases, with 17 bases between the two germline ends. CDR1 MNHEY and CDR2 SMNVEV come from the germline V gene (reference sequence). There are 14 residues in the CDR3. Here the CDR3 DNA reads TGTGCCAGCACTCCCAATGACAGGAGTTATGGCTACACCTTC. It translates to CASTPNDRSYGYTF.